Following are 12 T cell receptor beta chains from one sample sequenced in a study of shared clonotypes between healthy human individuals. Some clones are missing from TCRdb's copy, which holds only in-frame ones; the method was immunoSEQ multiplex PCR. The sample comprises approximately 250,000 clones, over 60% of which are singletons, and roughly 10% rests with the top ten. Sample: memory CD4+ T cells sorted from blood. The subset here: CD45RA-negative fraction. All receptors derive from a man aged 25 to 45 in good health.

The chain is built from TRBV27 and TRBJ2-2; the match to TRBD2 covers 9 bases. The CDR3 spans 17 residues. Germline loops: CDR1 MNHEY, CDR2 SMNVEV (reference sequence). V was clipped by 0 bases and J by 6 bases; unmatched bases: 8. CDR3 in amino acids: CASSLSFSGGRAGELFF. The CDR3 DNA is TGTGCCAGCAGTTTATCGTTTAGTGGCGGGAGGGCCGGGGAGCTGTTTTTT.

In DNA form, the CDR3 reads TGTGCCAGCAGTTTCTCTGGAGGAAACACCATATATTTT. It codes for CASSFSGGNTIYF. V usage is TRBV27 and J usage is TRBJ1-3, with no clear D. Germline V gene lookup returns CDR1 MNHEY and CDR2 SMNVEV (reference sequence). This CDR3 has 13 amino acids. Between the trimmed V and J ends, which lost 3 bases and 4 bases, there was a span of 7 bases.

The chain carries TRBV6-1 and TRBJ2-1, with 13 positions matching TRBD2. CDR1 and CDR2 from the germline V gene are MNHNS and SASEGT. The CDR3 has 15 amino acids. V was pared by 6 bases and J by 3 bases, with 2 bases of the junction left unmatched. The CDR3 DNA is TGTGCCAGCAGCGGGACTAGCGGGAACTACAATGAGCAGTTCTTC. This encodes CASSGTSGNYNEQFF.

The genes are TRBV19 and TRBJ2-7; perhaps TRBD2 as D (5 bases). Between the trimmed V and J ends, which lost 3 bases and 2 bases, there was a span of 17 bases. Germline V gene sequence: CDR1 LNHDA, CDR2 SQIVND (reference sequence). The CDR3 is 16 amino acids. The CDR3 sequence is CASSITVGDTTYEQYF. For the CDR3, the DNA is TGTGCCAGTAGTATCACCGTGGGAGATACTACCTACGAGCAGTACTTC. Drawing the rest from reference TRBV19 and TRBJ2-7, the complete variable domain is DGGITQSPKYLFRKEGQNVTLSCEQNLNHDAMYWYRQDPGQGLRLIYYSQIVNDFQKGDIAEGYSVSREKKESFPLTVTSAQKNPTAFYLCASSITVGDTTYEQYFGPGTRLTVT.

This clone showed up just once. CDR3 amino acids: CASSDRQGDGNEQFF. In nucleotides, the CDR3 is TGCGCCAGCAGTGACCGACAGGGGGACGGCAATGAGCAGTTCTTC. V gene TRBV10-1 combines with J gene TRBJ2-1; 9 bases line up with TRBD1. The CDR3 loop spans 15 amino acids. The V segment lost 3 bases and the J segment 6 bases; nucleotides outside the gene matches: 6. Germline-derived CDR1 and CDR2 are WNHNN and SYGVQD (reference sequence).

In its sample, this clone was seen a few times. J is TRBJ1-1 and V is TRBV28; unclear D gene. The CDR3 extends over 15 amino acids. Trimming pared 3 bases from V and 0 bases from J, leaving 11 bases between. CDR1 MDHEN and CDR2 SYDVKM come from the germline V gene. The CDR3 reads CASSFTGSMNTEAFF. DNA for the CDR3: TGTGCCAGCAGTTTCACGGGGTCTATGAACACTGAAGCTTTCTTT.

The CDR3 DNA sequence: TGTGCCAGCAGTTTAGGCCTGGGGGGATTTGCTGAAGCTTTCTTT. Translation: CASSLGLGGFAEAFF. The chain employs TRBV28 and TRBJ1-1; weak D call: TRBD1 (5 bases). Germline loops: CDR1 MDHEN, CDR2 SYDVKM. Trimming cost V 2 bases and J 6 bases, with 16 bases left between them. The CDR3 totals 15 residues.

This chain connects TRBV30 to TRBJ2-7; D possibly matches TRBD1 or TRBD2 (6 bases each). Germline values: CDR1 GTSNPN, CDR2 SVGIG (reference sequence). Trimming cost V 1 base and J 2 bases, with 12 bases left between them. The CDR3 contains 14 residues. The CDR3 DNA is TGTGCCTGGAGTGATGGGGGGCGCACCTACGAGCAGTACTTC. Protein product: CAWSDGGRTYEQYF.

The chain combines TRBV28 with TRBJ2-7; perhaps TRBD2 as D (6 bases). This CDR3 spans 14 amino acids. The germline V and J ends were trimmed by 7 bases and 2 bases, with 15 bases remaining between them. CDR1 and CDR2 (germline): MDHEN, SYDVKM. In DNA form, the CDR3 reads TGTGCCAGCACCCTGGCCGGGGGAGCCTACGAGCAGTACTTC. Translation gives CASTLAGGAYEQYF. Variable domain in full (rest from reference TRBV28 and TRBJ2-7): DVKVTQSSRYLVKRTGEKVFLECVQDMDHENMFWYRQDPGLGLRLIYFSYDVKMKEKGDIPEGYSVSREKKERFSLILESASTNQTSMYLCASTLAGGAYEQYFGPGTRLTVT.

This clone occurred a few times. The rearrangement uses TRBV18 and TRBJ2-7; D call uncertain. CDR1 is KGHSH, CDR2 LQKENI, per germline. Trimming left V 2 bases short and J 2 bases short, with 10 bases between. This CDR3 region has 14 residues. The chain's CDR3 is CASSPGRLTYEQYF. CDR3 bases: TGTGCCAGCTCACCAGGCAGGCTAACCTACGAGCAGTACTTC. The whole variable domain, filled in from reference TRBV18 and TRBJ2-7, reads NAGVMQNPRHLVRRRGQEARLRCSPMKGHSHVYWYRQLPEEGLKFMVYLQKENIIDESGMPKERFSAEFPKEGPSILRIQQVVRGDSAAYFCASSPGRLTYEQYFGPGTRLTVT.

A note on this clone: A junction end diverges from the germline sequence, so it may reflect a read error. J is TRBJ1-2 and V is TRBV4-2; D unclear. CDR1 is LGHNA and CDR2 is YNFKEQ in the germline V gene. The CDR3 spans 14 residues. In DNA, the CDR3 is TGTGCCAGCAGCCAAGGCCCCACCCTTTCTTTTGCGAACTTC. Its protein product is CASSQGPTLSFANF.

The chain couples TRBV5-4 to TRBJ2-7; D may be TRBD1 (5 bases). Germline CDR1 is SGHNT and CDR2 is YYREEE (reference sequence). This CDR3 has 14 residues. V was shortened by 1 base and J by 0 bases, with 8 bases between the two germline ends. CDR3 bases: TGTGCCAGCAGCTTGTCCGACAGCTCCTACGAGCAGTACTTC. Translating gives CASSLSDSSYEQYF.